This T cell receptor (beta chain) was captured in a study of T cell responses to AZD1222 COVID-19 vaccine. The data were produced by immunoSEQ multiplex PCR, yet TCRdb's version contains in-frame clones alone and is incomplete. Of hundreds of thousands of clones in the sample, 85% to 95% are singletons; the top ten hold 1%. Study conclusions and caveats: Per reports, nearly half of all spike-specific TCRs target regions that are unmutated in variants.

V was clipped by 3 bases and J by 3 bases, with 6 bases between them. CDR1 and CDR2 from the germline V gene are SGHTA and FQGTGA. The CDR3 has 13 residues. Points on this clone: As yet, its antigen is unknown. The same CDR3 arises from other DNA sequences in this sample as well.

V gene TRBV7-3 combines with J gene TRBJ1-5; D gene unclear. This sequence originates from an adult in good health. Source: peripheral blood, taken on day 0 of MenACWY control vaccination. The CDR3 reads CASSLNANQPQHF. The DNA of the CDR3 is TGTGCCAGCAGCTTGAATGCCAATCAGCCCCAGCATTTT.